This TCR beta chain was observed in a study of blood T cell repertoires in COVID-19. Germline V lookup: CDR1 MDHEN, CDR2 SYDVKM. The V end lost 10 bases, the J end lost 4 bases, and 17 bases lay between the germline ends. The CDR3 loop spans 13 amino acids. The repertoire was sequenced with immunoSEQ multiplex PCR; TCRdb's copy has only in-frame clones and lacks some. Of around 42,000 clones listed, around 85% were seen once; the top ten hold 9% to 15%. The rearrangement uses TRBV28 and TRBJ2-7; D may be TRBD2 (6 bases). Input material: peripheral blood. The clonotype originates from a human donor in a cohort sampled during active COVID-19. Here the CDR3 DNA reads TGTGCCATCAGCAGCGGGCCGGGTTACGAGCAGTACTTC. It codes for CAISSGPGYEQYF.